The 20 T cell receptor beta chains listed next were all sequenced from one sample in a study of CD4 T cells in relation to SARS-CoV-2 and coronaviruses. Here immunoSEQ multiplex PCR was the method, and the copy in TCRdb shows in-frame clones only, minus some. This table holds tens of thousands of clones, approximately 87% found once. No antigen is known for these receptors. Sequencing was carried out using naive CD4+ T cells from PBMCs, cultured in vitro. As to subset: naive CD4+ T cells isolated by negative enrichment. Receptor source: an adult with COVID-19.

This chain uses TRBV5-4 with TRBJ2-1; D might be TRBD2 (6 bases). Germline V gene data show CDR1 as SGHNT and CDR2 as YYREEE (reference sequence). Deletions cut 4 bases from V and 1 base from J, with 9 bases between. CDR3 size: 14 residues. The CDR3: CASSEGTSYNEQFF. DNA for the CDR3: TGTGCCAGCAGCGAGGGGACTTCCTACAATGAGCAGTTCTTC.

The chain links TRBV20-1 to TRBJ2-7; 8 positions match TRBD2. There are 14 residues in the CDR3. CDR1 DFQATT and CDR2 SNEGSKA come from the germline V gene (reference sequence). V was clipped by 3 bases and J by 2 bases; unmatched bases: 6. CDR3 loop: CSASGAGGPYEQYF. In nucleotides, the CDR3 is TGCAGTGCTAGTGGGGCGGGAGGCCCCTACGAGCAGTACTTC.

The DNA for the CDR3 is TGTGCCAGCAGCTGGGGATTGCGGGCCGGGGAGCTGTTTTTT. Translating it yields CASSWGLRAGELFF. This rearrangement joins TRBV7-9 to TRBJ2-2, with D tentatively TRBD2 (5 bases). The CDR3 runs to 14 residues. The germline CDR1 and CDR2 sequences are SEHNR and FQNEAQ (reference sequence). V lost 4 bases and J lost 6, with 12 bases in between.

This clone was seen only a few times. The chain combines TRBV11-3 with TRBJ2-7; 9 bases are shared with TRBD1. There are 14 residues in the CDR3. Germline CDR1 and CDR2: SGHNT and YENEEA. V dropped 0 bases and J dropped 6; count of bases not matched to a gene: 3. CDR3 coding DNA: TGTGCCAGCAGCTTAGACACAGGGGGCTCCGAGCAGTACTTC. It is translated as CASSLDTGGSEQYF.

CDR3 in DNA: TGTGCCAGCAGTGAAGCGCTAGCGGGAGATACGCAGTATTTT. Encoded protein: CASSEALAGDTQYF. The rearrangement joins TRBV2 to TRBJ2-3, with TRBD2 matching 8 bases. The CDR3 totals 14 residues. Germline CDR1 reads SNHLY; CDR2 reads FYNNEI. V was pared by 0 bases and J by 5 bases, with 1 base of the junction left unmatched.

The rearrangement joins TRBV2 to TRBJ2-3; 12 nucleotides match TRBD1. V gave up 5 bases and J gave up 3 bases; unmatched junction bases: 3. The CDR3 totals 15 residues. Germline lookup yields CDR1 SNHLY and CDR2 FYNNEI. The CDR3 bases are TGTGCCAGCAGTCGGGACAGGGGGCGTACAGATACGCAGTATTTT. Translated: CASSRDRGRTDTQYF.

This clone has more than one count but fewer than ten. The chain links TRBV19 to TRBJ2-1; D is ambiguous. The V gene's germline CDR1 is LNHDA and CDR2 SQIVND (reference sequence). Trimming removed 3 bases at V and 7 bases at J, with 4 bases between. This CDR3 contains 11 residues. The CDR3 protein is CASSIRNEQFF. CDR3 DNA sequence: TGTGCCAGTAGTATCCGAAATGAGCAGTTCTTC.

CDR3 DNA sequence: TGTGCCAGCAGTTTCCGCGGACAACATGATGGCTACACCTTC. It specifies CASSFRGQHDGYTF. The rearrangement uses TRBV27 and TRBJ1-2, with D perhaps matching TRBD1 (5 bases). Trimming stripped 3 bases from V and 6 bases from J, with 14 bases between. Germline CDR1 MNHEY, CDR2 SMNVEV (reference sequence). The CDR3 is made up of 14 amino acids.

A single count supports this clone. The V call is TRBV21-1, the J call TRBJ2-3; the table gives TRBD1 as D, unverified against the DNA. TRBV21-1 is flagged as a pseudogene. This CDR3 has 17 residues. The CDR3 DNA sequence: TGTGCCATCACGCCGGCACGGAACAGGGTGCGCACAGATACGCAGTATTTT. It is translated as CAITPARNRVRTDTQYF.

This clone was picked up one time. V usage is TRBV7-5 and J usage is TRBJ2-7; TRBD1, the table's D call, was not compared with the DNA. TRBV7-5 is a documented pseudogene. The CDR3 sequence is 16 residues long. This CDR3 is CARSSTGTGNHYEQYF. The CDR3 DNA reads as TGTGCCAGAAGCTCCACCGGGACAGGCAACCACTACGAGCAGTACTTC.

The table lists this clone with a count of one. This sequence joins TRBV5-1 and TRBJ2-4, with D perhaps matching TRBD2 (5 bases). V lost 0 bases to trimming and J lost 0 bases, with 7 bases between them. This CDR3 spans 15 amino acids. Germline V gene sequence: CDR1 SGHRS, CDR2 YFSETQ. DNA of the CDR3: TGCGCCAGCAGCTTGGCCGCGGGAGCCAAAAACATTCAGTACTTC. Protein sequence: CASSLAAGAKNIQYF. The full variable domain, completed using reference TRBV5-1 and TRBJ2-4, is KAGVTQTPRYLIKTRGQQVTLSCSPISGHRSVSWYQQTPGQGLQFLFEYFSETQRNKGNFPGRFSGRQFSNSRSEMNVSTLELGDSALYLCASSLAAGAKNIQYFGAGTRLSVL.

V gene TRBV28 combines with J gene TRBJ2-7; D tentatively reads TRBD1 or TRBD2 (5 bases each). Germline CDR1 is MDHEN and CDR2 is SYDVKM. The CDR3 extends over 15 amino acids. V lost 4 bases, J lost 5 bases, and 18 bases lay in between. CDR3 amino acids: CASSSRWGSVNEQYF. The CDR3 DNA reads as TGTGCCAGCAGTTCGCGGTGGGGGTCCGTGAACGAGCAGTACTTC.

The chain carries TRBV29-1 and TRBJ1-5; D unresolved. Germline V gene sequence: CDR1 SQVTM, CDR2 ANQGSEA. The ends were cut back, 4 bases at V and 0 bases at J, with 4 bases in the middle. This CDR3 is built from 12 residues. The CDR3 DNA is TGCAGCGTTGGGCATAGCAATCAGCCCCAGCATTTT. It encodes CSVGHSNQPQHF.

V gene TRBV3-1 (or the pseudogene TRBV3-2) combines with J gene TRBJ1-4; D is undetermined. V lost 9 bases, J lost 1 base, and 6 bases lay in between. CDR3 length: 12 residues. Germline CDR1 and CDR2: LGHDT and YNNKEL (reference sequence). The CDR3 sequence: CARDGTNEKLFF. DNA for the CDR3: TGTGCCAGGGACGGAACTAATGAAAAACTGTTTTTT.

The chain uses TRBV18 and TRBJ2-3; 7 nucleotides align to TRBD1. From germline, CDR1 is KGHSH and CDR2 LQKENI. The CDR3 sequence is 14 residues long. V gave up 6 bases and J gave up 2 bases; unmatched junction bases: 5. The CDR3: CASSRDSNTDTQYF. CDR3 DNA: TGTGCCAGCTCCCGGGACAGTAACACAGATACGCAGTATTTT.

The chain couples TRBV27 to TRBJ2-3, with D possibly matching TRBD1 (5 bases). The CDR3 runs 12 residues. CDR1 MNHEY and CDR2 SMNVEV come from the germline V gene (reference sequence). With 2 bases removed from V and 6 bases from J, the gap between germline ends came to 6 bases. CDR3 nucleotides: TGTGCCAGCAGTTTAAAGGGGGATACGCAGTATTTT. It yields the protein CASSLKGDTQYF.

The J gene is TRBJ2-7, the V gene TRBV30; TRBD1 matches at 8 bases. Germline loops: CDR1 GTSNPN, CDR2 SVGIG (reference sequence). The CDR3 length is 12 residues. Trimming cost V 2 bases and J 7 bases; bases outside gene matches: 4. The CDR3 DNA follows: TGTGCCTGGAGTCTACAGGGGGATGAGCAGTACTTC. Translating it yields CAWSLQGDEQYF.

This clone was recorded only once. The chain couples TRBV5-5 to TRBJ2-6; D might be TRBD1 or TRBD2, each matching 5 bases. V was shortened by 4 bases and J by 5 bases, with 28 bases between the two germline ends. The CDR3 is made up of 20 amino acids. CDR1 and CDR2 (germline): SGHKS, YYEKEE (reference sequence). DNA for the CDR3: TGTGCCAGCAGCCAGGAAGGGATGTTTGTCGGGGCCCTCCGGGCCAACGTCCTGACTTTC. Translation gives CASSQEGMFVGALRANVLTF.

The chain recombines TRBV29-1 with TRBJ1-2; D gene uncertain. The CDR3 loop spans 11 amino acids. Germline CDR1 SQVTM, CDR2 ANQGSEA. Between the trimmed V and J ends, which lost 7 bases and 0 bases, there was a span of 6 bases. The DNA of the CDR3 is TGCAGCGCAGGCCCTAACTATGGCTACACCTTC. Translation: CSAGPNYGYTF.

Here the CDR3 DNA reads TGTGCCAGCAGTTTAAAGGGTCGGGAGACCCAGTACTTC. This translates into CASSLKGRETQYF. This rearrangement joins TRBV28 to TRBJ2-5, with D unclear. Trimming removed 2 bases from V and 5 bases from J, with 9 bases in between. This CDR3 comprises 13 residues. Per the germline V gene, CDR1 is MDHEN and CDR2 is SYDVKM.